A single sample is the source of the 6 T cell receptor beta chains below, sequenced in a study of T cell changes during pregnancy in multiple sclerosis. The assay was immunoSEQ multiplex PCR, and TCRdb's table has in-frame clones only and misses some. The table lists 45,000 to 60,000 clones, about 91% of them singletons. Sequencing used CD4+ T cells from peripheral blood mononuclear cells, obtained in the second trimester of pregnancy. The source of these receptors is a female donor with multiple sclerosis, enrolled in a pregnancy study.

The chain links TRBV6-1 to TRBJ1-2; D is ambiguous. The germline CDR1 and CDR2 sequences are MNHNS and SASEGT. The CDR3 extends over 12 amino acids. Trimming removed 6 bases at V and 2 bases at J, with 7 bases between. CDR3 bases: TGTGCCAGCAGGGGCGGGAACTATGGCTACACCTTC. Amino acids: CASRGGNYGYTF.

This sequence joins TRBV7-8 and TRBJ2-1, with unresolved D. The CDR3 spans 15 residues. Germline-derived CDR1 and CDR2 are SGHVS and FQNEAQ. The ends were cut back, 1 base at V and 9 bases at J, with 16 bases in the middle. The CDR3 sequence is CASSLDPMVRGEQFF. CDR3 in DNA: TGTGCCAGCAGCTTAGACCCAATGGTACGAGGTGAGCAGTTCTTC. Filled out from reference TRBV7-8 and TRBJ2-1, the complete variable domain reads GAGVSQSPRYKVAKRGQDVALRCDPISGHVSLFWYQQALGQGPEFLTYFQNEAQLDKSGLPSDRFFAERPEGSVSTLKIQRTQQEDSAVYLCASSLDPMVRGEQFFGPGTRLTVL.

The table lists this clone with a few counts. The chain joins TRBV4-2 to TRBJ1-1; tentative D call: TRBD1 (6 bases). Trimming shortened V by 1 base and J by 7 bases, and 7 bases separated the two germline ends. There are 12 residues in the CDR3. Germline CDR1 reads LGHNA; CDR2 reads YNFKEQ. CDR3: CASSQAQGEAFF. DNA for the CDR3: TGTGCCAGCAGCCAAGCACAGGGTGAAGCTTTCTTT.

V usage is TRBV6-4 and J usage is TRBJ2-5, with 10 bases matching TRBD2. CDR1 is MRHNA and CDR2 is SNTAGT in the germline V gene. This CDR3 has 14 residues. V was clipped by 4 bases and J by 5 bases; unmatched bases: 4. This chain's CDR3 is CASSVSGGAETQYF. The DNA of the CDR3 is TGTGCCAGCAGTGTAAGCGGGGGGGCGGAGACCCAGTACTTC.

The chain uses TRBV7-8 and TRBJ2-7; no reliable D call. Trimming stripped 3 bases from V and 0 bases from J, with 3 bases between. This CDR3 is 12 amino acids long. Germline assignment: CDR1 SGHVS and CDR2 FQNEAQ. This CDR3 reads CASSFSSYEQYF. CDR3 nucleotides: TGTGCCAGCAGCTTTAGCTCCTACGAGCAGTACTTC. Combining the CDR3 with reference TRBV7-8 and TRBJ2-7 gives the whole variable domain GAGVSQSPRYKVAKRGQDVALRCDPISGHVSLFWYQQALGQGPEFLTYFQNEAQLDKSGLPSDRFFAERPEGSVSTLKIQRTQQEDSAVYLCASSFSSYEQYFGPGTRLTVT.

V is TRBV10-3 and J is TRBJ1-2; D may be TRBD1 (5 bases). The CDR3 has 16 residues. V gave up 6 bases and J gave up 2 bases, with 19 bases separating them. CDR1 and CDR2 (germline): ENHRY, SYGVKD. CDR3 loop: CAIRDQGWSANYGYTF. The CDR3 DNA is TGTGCCATCAGAGACCAGGGTTGGTCGGCGAACTATGGCTACACCTTC.